This section outlines one T cell receptor (beta chain) sequence together with its context. Antigen specificity is unknown. A single record per CDR3 protein comes from TCRdb applying MiXCR to the multiplex PCR reads. The sample lists over 200,000 distinct CDR3 sequences, about 34% occurring once. CDR3 length equals 13 residues. Germline values: CDR1 SGHKS, CDR2 YYEKEE (reference sequence). Trimming cost V 2 bases and J 4 bases, with 9 bases left between them. This entry comes from a study of breast tumors, draining lymph nodes, adjacent tissues. Study-wide results and limits: Data fit most tumor T cells coming from lymph node, expanding in tumor. Tumor T cell lymph node origin was a supported hypothesis, not proven. Luminal-like breast cancer showed significantly greater tumor-nontumor repertoire similarity than basal-like breast cancer did. Tumors had less TCR diversity than lymph nodes, more than nontumor tissue.

Samples came from axillary lymph nodes draining the breast cancer. The V and J genes are TRBV5-5 and TRBJ1-1; no clear D gene. This TCR came from a female donor with breast cancer. Some clones in this sample may be carry-over from other donors' samples. Sequenced sample: axillary lymph node tissue. In nucleotides, the CDR3 is TGTGCCAGCAGCTTATTCATGACCACTGAAGCTTTCTTT. It codes for CASSLFMTTEAFF.